This T cell receptor beta chain stems from a study of shared clonotypes between healthy human individuals. Whole-study results and caveats: Investigators expected sequencing depth to affect clonotype sharing among donors.

The authors split each subset's genomic DNA evenly across several immunoSEQ plates. Roughly 27,000 T cell genomes, or approximately 300 ng DNA, went into replicate PCRs of unsorted PBMC. TCRdb's table, derived via immunoSEQ multiplex PCR, lists solely in-frame clones and lacks some. Of over 400,000 clones in the sample, more than 75% are singletons; the top ten hold approximately 12%. As to this clone: No antigen is known for it.

Donors included only healthy HIV-negative adults lacking recent acute infections or vaccinations. CDR1 and CDR2 (germline): SGHTA, FQGNSA. The V end lost 8 bases, the J end lost 3 bases, and 17 bases lay between the germline ends. The CDR3 runs to 15 residues. The chain links TRBV7-2 to TRBJ2-1; tentatively, D is TRBD2 (6 bases). Sequenced material: PBMCs. The receptor comes from a woman between 35 and 50 years old in good health. Some clones in this sample may be carry-over from other donors' samples. Here the CDR3 reads CASSFLRDFYNEQFF. CDR3 in DNA: TGTGCCAGCTCTTTTCTCCGGGACTTCTACAATGAGCAGTTCTTC. The entire variable domain, with the rest obtained from reference TRBV7-2 and TRBJ2-1, is as follows: GAGVSQSPSNKVTEKGKDVELRCDPISGHTALYWYRQSLGQGLEFLIYFQGNSAPDKSGLPSDRFSAERTGGSVSTLTIQRTQQEDSAVYLCASSFLRDFYNEQFFGPGTRLTVL.